One sample yielded the 19 T cell receptor beta chains listed below, sequenced in a study of cytomegalovirus exposure and HLA in healthy donors. The method was immunoSEQ multiplex PCR; TCRdb's version includes in-frame clones alone and lacks a portion of them. The table lists a few hundred thousand clones, 70% to 90% of them singletons. Sample: PBMCs. Source of these receptors: a woman aged 18-29 years in good health and CMV-seronegative.

This clone was recorded only once. V is TRBV7-6 and J is TRBJ2-3, with 7 positions matching TRBD2. V lost 5 bases and J lost 5; bases outside the gene matches: 7. The CDR3 covers 14 residues. Germline CDR1 reads SGHVS; CDR2 reads FNYEAQ. CDR3 protein: CASSPQLAGDTQYF. The CDR3 nucleotides read TGTGCCAGCAGCCCTCAATTAGCGGGAGATACGCAGTATTTT.

The chain links TRBV5-4 to TRBJ2-7; 7 bases map to TRBD1. The CDR3 spans 15 residues. The germline CDR1 and CDR2 sequences are SGHNT and YYREEE (reference sequence). V shed 0 bases and J 0 bases; nucleotides not matched to a gene: 3. The CDR3 DNA follows: TGTGCCAGCAGCTTGGGGACAGGAATCTCCTACGAGCAGTACTTC. This gives the protein CASSLGTGISYEQYF. The full variable domain, in which reference TRBV5-4 and TRBJ2-7 provide the parts outside the CDR3, is ETGVTQSPTHLIKTRGQQVTLRCSSQSGHNTVSWYQQALGQGPQFIFQYYREEENGRGNFPPRFSGLQFPNYSSELNVNALELDDSALYLCASSLGTGISYEQYFGPGTRLTVT.

The chain recombines TRBV4-3 with TRBJ1-2; 7 bases agree with TRBD1. Per germline, CDR1 LGHNA and CDR2 YSLEER. Germline trimming cut 0 bases from V and 2 bases from J; bases unmatched to any gene: 15. This CDR3 has 19 amino acids. The CDR3 sequence is CASSQDPVTGINTNYGYTF. The CDR3 DNA reads TGCGCCAGCAGCCAAGATCCGGTGACAGGGATTAATACCAACTATGGCTACACCTTC.

CDR3 residues: CASNSYLNEQFF. CDR3 in DNA: TGCGCCAGCAATTCGTATCTCAATGAGCAGTTCTTC. V is TRBV10-2 and J is TRBJ2-1; D not certain. Trimming took 7 bases from V and 6 from J, leaving 10 bases between them. CDR1 and CDR2 from the germline V gene are WSHSY and SAAADI. The CDR3 is 12 residues long.

This clone was seen more than once but under ten times. The V call is TRBV2, the J call TRBJ2-2; TRBD1 matches 8 bases. V was clipped by 6 bases and J by 9 bases; unmatched bases: 9. The CDR3 contains 14 residues. The germline CDR1 and CDR2 sequences are SNHLY and FYNNEI. The CDR3 sequence: CASSQGASARELFF. In DNA, the CDR3 is TGTGCCAGCAGCCAGGGGGCTTCCGCCAGGGAGCTGTTTTTT.

The chain links TRBV6-5 to TRBJ2-1; 9 nucleotides agree with TRBD2. After removal of 7 bases from V and 2 bases from J, the junction contained 6 bases not matched to a gene. This CDR3 contains 15 residues. The germline V gene encodes CDR1 MNHEY and CDR2 SVGAGI. CDR3 amino acids: CASTPAGGAYNEQFF. The DNA of the CDR3 is TGTGCCAGCACCCCAGCGGGAGGAGCCTACAATGAGCAGTTCTTC.

The chain couples TRBV5-4 to TRBJ2-7; TRBD1 matches 8 bases. The germline V gene has CDR1 SGHNT and CDR2 YYREEE (reference sequence). The CDR3 is 15 residues long. The V gene end was trimmed by 5 bases and the J gene end by 5 bases; junction bases not matched to a gene: 12. The DNA of the CDR3 is TGTGCCAGCAGGGGTTGGACAGGGTCGTCCGACGAGCAGTACTTC. As protein: CASRGWTGSSDEQYF.

The chain uses TRBV25-1 and TRBJ2-1; 14 bases are a match to TRBD2. This CDR3 is 16 amino acids long. After removal of 6 bases from V and 8 bases from J, the junction contained 9 bases not matched to a gene. Germline values: CDR1 MGHDK, CDR2 SYGVNS. In nucleotides, the CDR3 is TGTGCCAGCAGAGGGACTAGCGGGAGCTGGTCAGATGAGCAGTTCTTC. Amino acids: CASRGTSGSWSDEQFF.

This chain links TRBV5-5 with TRBJ1-2, with 7 bases identical to TRBD1. Germline V CDR1 and CDR2: SGHKS, YYEKEE (reference sequence). This CDR3 is 14 amino acids long. V lost 4 bases and J lost 7; bases outside the gene matches: 10. CDR3 sequence: CASSVIGGEGGYTF. DNA of the CDR3: TGTGCCAGCAGCGTGATAGGGGGCGAGGGTGGCTACACCTTC.

The chain recombines TRBV4-3 with TRBJ2-7; perhaps TRBD1 as D (6 bases). Germline V lookup: CDR1 LGHNA, CDR2 YSLEER. This CDR3 contains 15 residues. V gave up 0 bases and J gave up 2 bases, with 11 bases separating them. The CDR3 protein is CASSQDPGAPYEQYF. The CDR3 nucleotides are TGCGCCAGCAGCCAAGATCCAGGGGCCCCCTACGAGCAGTACTTC.

The chain couples TRBV25-1 to TRBJ1-2; D not resolved. The CDR3 has 14 residues. The V end was cut by 1 base, the J end by 4 bases, with 10 bases between. The germline V gene encodes CDR1 MGHDK and CDR2 SYGVNS. CDR3 in DNA: TGTGCCAGCAGTGAATCACGAGGAGGCTATGGCTACACCTTC. As protein: CASSESRGGYGYTF.

The chain uses TRBV9 and TRBJ2-5; 7 bases are shared with TRBD2. The V and J ends lost 3 bases and 2 bases, in that order; junction bases with no gene match: 7. CDR1 SGDLS and CDR2 YYNGEE come from the germline V gene. The length of the CDR3 is 15 residues. CDR3 DNA: TGTGCCAGCAGCGACAGCGGGGCACTACAAGAGACCCAGTACTTC. It encodes CASSDSGALQETQYF.

This chain joins TRBV5-1 and TRBJ2-1; a weak D match, TRBD1 (5 bases). This CDR3 comprises 16 residues. Trimming shortened V by 0 bases and J by 5 bases, and 15 bases separated the two germline ends. Looked up from germline, CDR1 is SGHRS and CDR2 is YFSETQ. CDR3 coding DNA: TGCGCCAGCAGCTTGGCAGAGTGGGGCCGCGACAATGAGCAGTTCTTC. The encoded protein is CASSLAEWGRDNEQFF.

The gene calls are TRBV20-1 and TRBJ2-7; a possible D gene is TRBD1 (5 bases). V was shortened by 5 bases and J by 7 bases, with 12 bases between the two germline ends. The CDR3 covers 11 residues. CDR1 and CDR2 from the germline V gene are DFQATT and SNEGSKA (reference sequence). CDR3 protein: CSAGPGSEQYF. The CDR3 nucleotides are TGCAGTGCTGGCCCAGGGTCAGAGCAGTACTTC.

The gene calls are TRBV5-4 and TRBJ2-1; 9 bases are a match to TRBD2. Trimming took 0 bases from V and 7 from J; bases not matched to a gene: 5. Per the germline V gene, CDR1 is SGHNT and CDR2 is YYREEE (reference sequence). The CDR3 is 15 residues long. The CDR3 loop reads CASSLDPSGENEQFF. DNA for the CDR3: TGTGCCAGCAGCTTGGATCCTAGCGGGGAGAATGAGCAGTTCTTC. The whole variable domain, remainder taken from reference TRBV5-4 and TRBJ2-1, is ETGVTQSPTHLIKTRGQQVTLRCSSQSGHNTVSWYQQALGQGPQFIFQYYREEENGRGNFPPRFSGLQFPNYSSELNVNALELDDSALYLCASSLDPSGENEQFFGPGTRLTVL.

The chain carries TRBV4-2 and TRBJ2-2; 8 positions match TRBD1. The junction had 4 bases not matched to a gene; V was cut back by 1 base and J by 0 bases. This CDR3 has 17 amino acids. Germline V gene data show CDR1 as LGHNA and CDR2 as YNFKEQ. The CDR3 DNA sequence: TGTGCCAGCAGCCAAGCCCCACAGGGGGCGAACACCGGGGAGCTGTTTTTT. Its translation is CASSQAPQGANTGELFF.

This rearrangement joins TRBV2 to TRBJ1-1; D is perhaps TRBD1 (6 bases). Germline assignment: CDR1 SNHLY and CDR2 FYNNEI. The CDR3 has 15 amino acids. Trimming removed 6 bases from V and 8 bases from J, with 22 bases in between. Written as DNA, the CDR3 is TGTGCCAGCAGAAAAAGACCGGGACAACTCCCGGAAGCTTTCTTT. Translating gives CASRKRPGQLPEAFF.

The chain couples TRBV28 to TRBJ2-7; 10 bases match TRBD1. Losses at the gene ends were 6 bases for V and 3 bases for J; bases not matched to a gene: 11. Germline-derived CDR1 and CDR2 are MDHEN and SYDVKM. The CDR3 extends over 16 amino acids. The CDR3 DNA reads as TGTGCCAGCAGACCCGACGGGGGACAGGGGTTCTACGAGCAGTACTTC. It specifies CASRPDGGQGFYEQYF.

V and J are TRBV11-3 and TRBJ2-1; TRBD1 aligns across 9 bases. CDR3 length equals 16 residues. V trimming: 3 bases; J trimming: 8 bases; junction bases outside the gene matches: 11. Germline lookup yields CDR1 SGHNT and CDR2 YENEEA. The DNA of the CDR3 is TGTGCCAGCAGCTTGTCGACAGGGGGACTTACCTATGAGCAGTTCTTC. Translating gives CASSLSTGGLTYEQFF.